The 7 T cell receptor beta chains presented below share a single source sample, sequenced in a study of T cells in Graves' hyperthyroidism and ophthalmopathy (dated by TCRdb to between 2018 and 2020). Libraries were built with multiplex PCR. The listed sequencing device is Illumina HiSeq 2000. The TCR beta CDR3 regions were amplified from the RNA transcripts. For the first round of RT-PCR on the TCR CDR3, the HTBI primer set was used together with the Qiagen OneStep RT-PCR kit. The public reads were reanalyzed by TCRdb: fastp trimming at Q25, MiXCR alignment, in-frame beta chains only. Rows are combined by CDR3 protein, so each entry shows the most common genes and DNA. This sample holds 400,000 to 550,000 distinct CDR3 sequences; roughly a quarter were observed only once. The top ten constitute around 11% of the sample. Input material: blood. These receptors all stem from a woman aged 30 to 39 with Graves' ophthalmopathy.

This clonotype occurred a few times. This sequence joins TRBV5-1 and TRBJ2-7; TRBD1 agrees at 8 bases. CDR1 is SGHRS, CDR2 YFSETQ, per germline. The length of the CDR3 is 15 residues. J gave up 3 bases and V 5 bases, and 10 bases lay outside the gene matches. In DNA, the CDR3 is TGCGCCAGCAGGTTTCACCCGGGACAGGACTACGAGCAGTACTTC. It yields the protein CASRFHPGQDYEQYF. Combining the CDR3 with reference TRBV5-1 and TRBJ2-7 gives the whole variable domain KAGVTQTPRYLIKTRGQQVTLSCSPISGHRSVSWYQQTPGQGLQFLFEYFSETQRNKGNFPGRFSGRQFSNSRSEMNVSTLELGDSALYLCASRFHPGQDYEQYFGPGTRLTVT.

This chain links TRBV29-1 with TRBJ1-1, with D possibly being TRBD1 (6 bases). V gave up 5 bases and J gave up 0 bases, with 10 bases separating them. This CDR3 is built from 13 residues. Germline V gene data show CDR1 as SQVTM and CDR2 as ANQGSEA. CDR3 in DNA: TGCAGCGTTTGGGGGACAATGAACACTGAAGCTTTCTTT. It encodes CSVWGTMNTEAFF.

This CDR3 reads CAIVGVSPYEQYF. The DNA of the CDR3 is TGTGCCATAGTCGGGGTGAGCCCCTACGAGCAGTACTTC. V is TRBV12-3 or TRBV12-4 and J is TRBJ2-7, with a possible D match to TRBD2 (5 bases). This CDR3 has 13 residues. V lost 10 bases and J 2 bases, leaving 15 bases between the germline ends.

This clonotype has only a few counts. The chain is built from TRBV12-3 or TRBV12-4 and TRBJ2-7; 11 nucleotides match TRBD2. The CDR3 totals 14 residues. The junction had 2 bases not matched to a gene; V was cut back by 4 bases and J by 3 bases. CDR3 nucleotide sequence: TGTGCCAGCAGTTCGGGACTAGCGGTCTACGAGCAGTACTTC. This gives the protein CASSSGLAVYEQYF.

Comments on this clonotype: An end of the junction differs from the germline gene, which may be a read error. This chain uses TRBV6-1 with TRBJ1-5, with unresolved D. Germline assignment: CDR1 MNHNS and CDR2 SASEGT. The CDR3 runs 14 residues. The CDR3 reads CASSEADEYQPQHF. Written as DNA, the CDR3 is TGTGCCAGCAGCGAAGCGGACGAGTATCAGCCCCAGCATTTT.

There are many counts of this clonotype. This chain connects TRBV6-5 to TRBJ2-5, with 7 nucleotides matching TRBD2. Per the germline V gene, CDR1 is MNHEY and CDR2 is SVGAGI. With 6 bases clipped from V and 2 bases from J, the junction kept 9 bases outside the gene matches. CDR3 length equals 15 residues. This chain's CDR3 is CASSTPAGLQETQYF. The DNA of the CDR3 is TGTGCCAGCAGCACGCCCGCGGGACTACAAGAGACCCAGTACTTC.

This clonotype has at least ten counts. This may be a read error, as it is one base from a much larger clone. The J gene is TRBJ2-7, the V gene TRBV6-5; D may be TRBD1 or TRBD2 (5 bases each). The V and J ends lost 8 bases and 2 bases respectively, with 16 bases between them. The CDR3 is 14 amino acids. The germline gives CDR1 MNHEY, CDR2 SVGAGI. The CDR3 loop reads CASGLFRGAYEQYF. CDR3 sequence (DNA): TGTGCCAGCGGTTTATTTCGAGGGGCCTACGAGCAGTACTTC.